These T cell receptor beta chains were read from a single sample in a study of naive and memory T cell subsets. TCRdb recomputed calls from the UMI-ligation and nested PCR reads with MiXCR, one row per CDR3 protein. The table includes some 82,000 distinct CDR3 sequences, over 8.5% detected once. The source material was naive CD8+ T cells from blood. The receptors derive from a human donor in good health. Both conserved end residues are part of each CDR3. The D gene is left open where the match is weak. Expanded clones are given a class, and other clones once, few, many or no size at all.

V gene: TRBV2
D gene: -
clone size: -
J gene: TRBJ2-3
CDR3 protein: CASSEATYSDTQYF
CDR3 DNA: TGTGCCAGCAGTGAGGCCACCTATTCAGATACGCAGTATTTT

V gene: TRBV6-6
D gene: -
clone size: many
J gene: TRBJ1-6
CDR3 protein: CASSTGPYNSPLHF
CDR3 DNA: TGTGCCAGCAGTACTGGACCCTATAATTCACCCCTCCACTTT

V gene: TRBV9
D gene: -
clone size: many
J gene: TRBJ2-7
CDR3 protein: CASSGTEYEQYF
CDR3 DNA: TGTGCCAGCAGCGGGACAGAGTACGAGCAGTACTTC

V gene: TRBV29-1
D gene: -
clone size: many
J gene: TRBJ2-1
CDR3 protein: CSVEGPAEGSYNEQFF
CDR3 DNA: TGCAGCGTTGAAGGGCCAGCGGAGGGCTCCTACAATGAGCAGTTCTTC

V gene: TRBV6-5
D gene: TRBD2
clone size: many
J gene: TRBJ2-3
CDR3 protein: CASRSLAGGPQRTDTQYF
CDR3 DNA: TGTGCCAGCAGGTCCCTAGCGGGAGGGCCGCAGCGCACAGATACGCAGTATTTT

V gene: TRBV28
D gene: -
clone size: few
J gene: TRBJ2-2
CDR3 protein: CASRDRDWNTGELFF
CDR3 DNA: TGTGCCAGCAGAGACAGGGACTGGAACACCGGGGAGCTGTTTTTT

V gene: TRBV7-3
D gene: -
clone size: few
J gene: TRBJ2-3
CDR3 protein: CASSLRPFADTQYF
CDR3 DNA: TGTGCCAGCAGCTTAAGACCATTTGCAGATACGCAGTATTTT

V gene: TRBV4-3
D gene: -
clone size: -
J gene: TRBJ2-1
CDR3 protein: CASSQVWAGASYNEQFF
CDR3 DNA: TGCGCCAGCAGCCAAGTTTGGGCGGGTGCATCCTACAATGAGCAGTTCTTC

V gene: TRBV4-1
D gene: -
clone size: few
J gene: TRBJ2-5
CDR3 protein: CASSQDLLGTVPQETQYF
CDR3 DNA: TGCGCCAGCAGCCAAGATCTATTAGGGACGGTGCCCCAAGAGACCCAGTACTTC

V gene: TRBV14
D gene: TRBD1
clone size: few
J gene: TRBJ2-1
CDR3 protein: CASSQGWTGDNEQFF
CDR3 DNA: TGTGCCAGCAGCCAGGGGTGGACAGGGGACAATGAGCAGTTCTTC

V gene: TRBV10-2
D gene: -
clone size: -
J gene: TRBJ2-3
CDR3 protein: CASSDMVSTDTQYF
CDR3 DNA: TGCGCCAGCAGTGATATGGTATCCACAGATACGCAGTATTTT

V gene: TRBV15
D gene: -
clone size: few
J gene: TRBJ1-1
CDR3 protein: CATSRDGGLVAEAFF
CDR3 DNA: TGTGCCACCAGCAGAGATGGGGGGCTGGTGGCTGAAGCTTTCTTT

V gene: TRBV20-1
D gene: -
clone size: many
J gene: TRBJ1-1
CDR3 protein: CSAAGGDRTEAFF
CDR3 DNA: TGCAGTGCTGCAGGAGGAGACAGGACTGAAGCTTTCTTT

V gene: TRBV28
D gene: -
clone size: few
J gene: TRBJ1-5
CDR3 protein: CASSLGGGQNQPQHF
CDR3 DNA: TGTGCCAGCAGTTTAGGGGGCGGGCAGAATCAGCCCCAGCATTTT

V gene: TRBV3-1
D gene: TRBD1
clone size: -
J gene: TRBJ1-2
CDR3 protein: CASSAMTYHDRDGKTNYGYTF
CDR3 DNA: TGTGCCAGCAGCGCCATGACATACCACGACAGGGACGGGAAGACTAACTATGGCTACACCTTC

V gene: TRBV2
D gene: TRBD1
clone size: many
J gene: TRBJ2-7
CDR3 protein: CASRVRTGGFYEQYF
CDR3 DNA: TGTGCCAGCAGGGTGCGGACAGGGGGCTTCTACGAGCAGTACTTC

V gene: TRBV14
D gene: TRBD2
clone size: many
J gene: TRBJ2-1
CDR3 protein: CASSQWEGLLQNEQFF
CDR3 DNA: TGTGCCAGCAGCCAATGGGAGGGACTTCTCCAAAATGAGCAGTTCTTC

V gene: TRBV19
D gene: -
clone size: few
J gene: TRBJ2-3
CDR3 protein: CASSSGGTDTQYF
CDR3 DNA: TGTGCCAGTAGTAGCGGGGGCACAGATACGCAGTATTTT

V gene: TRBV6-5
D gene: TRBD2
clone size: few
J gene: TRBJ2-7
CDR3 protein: CASSYSLAGLSSYEQYF
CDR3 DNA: TGTGCCAGCAGTTACTCGCTAGCGGGACTGAGCTCCTACGAGCAGTACTTC

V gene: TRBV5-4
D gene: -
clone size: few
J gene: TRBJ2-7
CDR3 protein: CASSLSPDLEGEQYF
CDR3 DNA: TGTGCCAGCAGCTTATCTCCGGACTTAGAAGGCGAGCAGTACTTC

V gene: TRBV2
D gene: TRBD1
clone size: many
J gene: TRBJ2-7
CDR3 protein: CASSARTGYEQYF
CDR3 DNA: TGTGCCAGCAGTGCCCGGACAGGGTACGAGCAGTACTTC

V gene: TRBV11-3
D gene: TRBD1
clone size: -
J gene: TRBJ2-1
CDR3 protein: CASSLFLGGGQGASDEQFF
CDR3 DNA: TGTGCCAGCAGCTTATTCCTCGGAGGGGGACAGGGGGCGAGCGATGAGCAGTTCTTC